The 31 T cell receptor beta chains given below trace back to one sample, sequenced in a study of T cells in tumors after PD-1 blockade. Time point noted: first of two post-therapy site-matched biopsies about 2 months apart. Only in-frame clones appear in the TCRdb table, and some are missing; sequencing was by immunoSEQ multiplex PCR. The top ten hold 15% to 20% of the sample, which has thousands of clones, 60% to 80% seen once. The sample here was tumor tissue, taken after anti-PD-1 treatment. The receptors derive from a human donor with basal cell carcinoma.

V is TRBV7-2 and J is TRBJ2-2, with TRBD2 matching 7 bases. Germline trimming cut 0 bases from V and 1 base from J; bases unmatched to any gene: 2. The CDR3 covers 16 residues. CDR1 and CDR2 (germline): SGHTA, FQGNSA. CDR3 sequence: CASSLAGRVNTGELFF. For the CDR3, the DNA is TGTGCCAGCAGCTTAGCGGGGAGGGTGAACACCGGGGAGCTGTTTTTT.

This clone was counted only a few times. This rearrangement joins TRBV5-1 to TRBJ2-2; D unresolved. Germline assignment: CDR1 SGHRS and CDR2 YFSETQ. This CDR3 has 12 amino acids. Trimming cost V 5 bases and J 3 bases, with 5 bases left between them. CDR3 amino acids: CASRDDTGELFF. The CDR3, as DNA: TGCGCCAGCAGGGACGACACCGGGGAGCTGTTTTTT. The full variable domain, with the rest looked up from reference TRBV5-1 and TRBJ2-2, is KAGVTQTPRYLIKTRGQQVTLSCSPISGHRSVSWYQQTPGQGLQFLFEYFSETQRNKGNFPGRFSGRQFSNSRSEMNVSTLELGDSALYLCASRDDTGELFFGEGSRLTVL.

The chain has TRBV5-1 and TRBJ2-2, with 9 bases fitting TRBD2. The V and J ends lost 5 bases and 1 base, in that order; junction bases with no gene match: 3. The CDR3 is made up of 15 amino acids. Per germline, CDR1 SGHRS and CDR2 YFSETQ. CDR3: CASRFSGGNTGELFF. CDR3 DNA: TGCGCCAGCAGGTTTAGCGGGGGGAACACCGGGGAGCTGTTTTTT.

The chain combines TRBV6-5 with TRBJ1-1; 8 positions agree with TRBD1. The CDR3 sequence is 15 residues long. Germline V gives CDR1 MNHEY, CDR2 SVGAGI. V dropped 2 bases and J dropped 7; count of bases not matched to a gene: 9. The CDR3 is CASSYTRTGQGEAFF. Here the CDR3 DNA reads TGTGCCAGCAGTTACACCCGGACAGGGCAAGGTGAAGCTTTCTTT.

This clone is medium-sized in the sample. The genes are TRBV7-2 and TRBJ2-3; 14 nucleotides match TRBD2. V shed 1 base and J 4 bases; nucleotides not matched to a gene: 1. CDR3 length: 16 amino acids. From germline, CDR1 is SGHTA and CDR2 FQGNSA. The CDR3 region is CASSLVGLAGADTQYF. The CDR3 nucleotides read TGTGCCAGCAGCTTAGTGGGACTAGCGGGGGCAGATACGCAGTATTTT. The variable domain in full, with the rest retrieved from reference TRBV7-2 and TRBJ2-3, is GAGVSQSPSNKVTEKGKDVELRCDPISGHTALYWYRQSLGQGLEFLIYFQGNSAPDKSGLPSDRFSAERTGGSVSTLTIQRTQQEDSAVYLCASSLVGLAGADTQYFGPGTRLTVL.

This chain links TRBV29-1 with TRBJ1-5, with D possibly matching TRBD1 (5 bases). Germline values: CDR1 SQVTM, CDR2 ANQGSEA. Trimming shortened V by 4 bases and J by 5 bases, and 6 bases separated the two germline ends. CDR3 size: 11 residues. The CDR3 here is CSVVGHQPQHF. The DNA for the CDR3 is TGCAGCGTTGTGGGGCATCAGCCCCAGCATTTT. The full variable domain, rest sourced from reference TRBV29-1 and TRBJ1-5, is SAVISQKPSRDICQRGTSLTIQCQVDSQVTMMFWYRQQPGQSLTLIATANQGSEATYESGFVIDKFPISRPNLTFSTLTVSNMSPEDSSIYLCSVVGHQPQHFGDGTRLSIL.

V usage is TRBV5-5 and J usage is TRBJ1-6, with D possibly matching TRBD1 (5 bases). Germline values: CDR1 SGHKS, CDR2 YYEKEE (reference sequence). CDR3 length: 15 residues. Deletions cut 2 bases from V and 7 bases from J, with 13 bases between. Written as DNA, the CDR3 is TGTGCCAGCAGCTTTTCTCGGGCAGGGAATTCACCCCTCCACTTT. This codes for CASSFSRAGNSPLHF. The full variable domain, rest sourced from reference TRBV5-5 and TRBJ1-6, is DAGVTQSPTHLIKTRGQQVTLRCSPISGHKSVSWYQQVLGQGPQFIFQYYEKEERGRGNFPDRFSARQFPNYSSELNVNALLLGDSALYLCASSFSRAGNSPLHFGNGTRLTVT.

The chain couples TRBV7-2 to TRBJ1-1; D not resolved. The CDR3 consists of 14 residues. Between the trimmed V and J ends, which lost 3 bases and 0 bases, there was a span of 8 bases. CDR1 and CDR2 (germline): SGHTA, FQGNSA. This chain's CDR3 is CASSLGIMNTEAFF. DNA of the CDR3: TGTGCCAGCAGCTTGGGAATCATGAACACTGAAGCTTTCTTT.

The chain is built from TRBV27 and TRBJ1-5; D not certain. CDR1 and CDR2 from the germline V gene are MNHEY and SMNVEV (reference sequence). The CDR3 consists of 13 residues. Trimming removed 6 bases at V and 3 bases at J, with 9 bases between. For the CDR3, the DNA is TGTGCCAGCAGGCAGGTCATCAATCAGCCCCAGCATTTT. Protein sequence: CASRQVINQPQHF.

This clone was seen once. The rearrangement joins TRBV4-1 to TRBJ2-1; TRBD2 agrees at 8 bases. The CDR3 length is 17 residues. Germline trimming cut 0 bases from V and 3 bases from J; bases unmatched to any gene: 7. CDR1 MGHRA and CDR2 YSYEKL come from the germline V gene. DNA for the CDR3: TGCGCCAGCAGCCAAGACCTCCCTAGCGGGCTCTACAATGAGCAGTTCTTC. This translates into CASSQDLPSGLYNEQFF.

Relative to its sample, this clone is large. This chain connects TRBV19 to TRBJ1-2; possible D gene TRBD1, 6 bases. The CDR3 extends over 17 amino acids. Deletions cut 0 bases from V and 6 bases from J, with 20 bases between. Germline V lookup: CDR1 LNHDA, CDR2 SQIVND (reference sequence). The CDR3 sequence: CASSIDLRGTLIDGYTF. In DNA, the CDR3 is TGTGCCAGTAGTATAGATCTACGGGGGACACTCATTGATGGCTACACCTTC.

V is TRBV2 and J is TRBJ1-6, with D uncertain. Germline CDR1 and CDR2: SNHLY and FYNNEI. The CDR3 sequence is 13 residues long. V lost 7 bases and J lost 9, with 13 bases in between. This CDR3 reads CASMRAVSSPLHF. The CDR3 DNA is TGTGCCAGCATGCGGGCAGTTAGTTCACCCCTCCACTTT.

This rearrangement joins TRBV10-2 to TRBJ2-7; D is undetermined. V lost 1 base, J lost 3 bases, and 10 bases lay in between. CDR1 and CDR2 (germline): WSHSY, SAAADI. CDR3 length: 14 residues. This chain's CDR3 is CASSEWDLGYEQYF. CDR3 nucleotides: TGCGCCAGCAGTGAGTGGGATCTCGGCTACGAGCAGTACTTC.

The rearrangement joins TRBV7-9 to TRBJ2-2, with 7 nucleotides matching TRBD1. V was pared by 6 bases and J by 7 bases, with 23 bases of the junction left unmatched. This CDR3 is built from 19 residues. CDR1 is SEHNR, CDR2 FQNEAQ, per germline (reference sequence). CDR3 in DNA: TGTGCCAGCAGTCCCTCGGGACAGTATTCCCTCGAAGGGATCGGGGAGCTGTTTTTT. Translating it yields CASSPSGQYSLEGIGELFF.

This clone appeared a few times. Other DNA sequences from this sample encode an identical CDR3 as well. This chain connects TRBV3-1 (or the pseudogene TRBV3-2) to TRBJ2-3, with 9 bases fitting TRBD2. Germline V CDR1 and CDR2: LGHDT, YNNKEL (reference sequence). Trimming cost V 1 base and J 4 bases; bases outside gene matches: 3. CDR3 length equals 15 residues. CDR3 loop: CASSQVSGGADTQYF. DNA for the CDR3: TGTGCCAGCAGCCAAGTTAGCGGGGGTGCAGATACGCAGTATTTT.

Here the CDR3 DNA reads TGTGCCAGTCACCCGGCGGGGGGGGGTGAGACCCAGTACTTC. Residues: CASHPAGGGETQYF. This chain uses TRBV27 with TRBJ2-5; 9 positions match TRBD2. After removal of 9 bases from V and 5 bases from J, the junction contained 10 bases not matched to a gene. Germline loops: CDR1 MNHEY, CDR2 SMNVEV (reference sequence). The CDR3 covers 14 residues.

The chain uses TRBV24-1 and TRBJ2-5; no definite D call. Germline CDR1 is KGHDR and CDR2 is SFDVKD. Trimming cost V 4 bases and J 5 bases, with 13 bases left between them. The CDR3 runs to 14 residues. CDR3 protein: CATSDRSSEETQYF. As DNA, the CDR3 is TGTGCCACCAGTGACCGCAGTTCGGAGGAGACCCAGTACTTC.

This clone is labeled as large. Different DNA sequences within this sample yield the same CDR3. This sequence joins TRBV10-2 and TRBJ2-7; D is undetermined. The ends were cut back, 3 bases at V and 5 bases at J, with 5 bases in the middle. The germline V gene has CDR1 WSHSY and CDR2 SAAADI. CDR3 size: 11 residues. CDR3 DNA sequence: TGCGCCAGCAGTGAAAGCCACGAGCAGTACTTC. Translated, it gives CASSESHEQYF.

The chain carries TRBV30 and TRBJ1-6, with a possible D match to TRBD1 (6 bases). The V gene lost 0 bases and the J gene lost 9 bases, with 12 bases spanning the gap. Germline-derived CDR1 and CDR2 are GTSNPN and SVGIG (reference sequence). The CDR3 is 14 amino acids. The CDR3 nucleotides are TGTGCCTGGAGTGTATCAGGGGTAGGTTCACCCCTCCACTTT. This sequence encodes CAWSVSGVGSPLHF.

The V gene is TRBV5-1, the J gene TRBJ2-5; D not certain. The V gene lost 0 bases and the J gene lost 5 bases, with 5 bases spanning the gap. The CDR3 runs 12 residues. CDR1 is SGHRS, CDR2 YFSETQ, per germline. This chain's CDR3 is CASSLAEETQYF. DNA for the CDR3: TGCGCCAGCAGCTTGGCCGAGGAGACCCAGTACTTC.

This clone was detected once. This rearrangement joins TRBV12-3 or TRBV12-4 to TRBJ2-7; unclear D gene. The CDR3 extends over 13 amino acids. Trimming removed 3 bases at V and 3 bases at J, with 9 bases between. The chain's CDR3 is CASSFGRGYEQYF. In nucleotides, the CDR3 is TGTGCCAGCAGTTTCGGTCGAGGCTACGAGCAGTACTTC.

This clone was counted between two and nine times. V gene TRBV28 combines with J gene TRBJ2-5; D might be TRBD2 (6 bases). Germline-derived CDR1 and CDR2 are MDHEN and SYDVKM. The CDR3 loop spans 13 amino acids. Trimming took 7 bases from V and 5 from J, leaving 14 bases between them. CDR3 DNA: TGTGCCAGCACGGAGGGGAGAGGCGAGACCCAGTACTTC. The encoded protein is CASTEGRGETQYF.

By proportion, this clone is medium-sized (0.01 to 0.1%). The gene calls are TRBV2 and TRBJ2-5; D not resolved. The CDR3 is made up of 12 amino acids. V lost 5 bases to trimming and J lost 5 bases, with 9 bases between them. Germline V gene data show CDR1 as SNHLY and CDR2 as FYNNEI. The CDR3 loop is CASSWTAETQYF. Here the CDR3 DNA reads TGTGCCAGCAGTTGGACGGCGGAGACCCAGTACTTC.

The chain is built from TRBV4-1 and TRBJ2-2; 10 bases are shared with TRBD2. J gave up 3 bases and V 0 bases, and 13 bases lay outside the gene matches. This CDR3 is built from 20 residues. Germline loops: CDR1 MGHRA, CDR2 YSYEKL. The chain's CDR3 is CASSQDHNSGGRVYTGELFF. The CDR3, as DNA: TGCGCCAGCAGCCAAGATCATAATAGCGGGGGGCGGGTTTACACCGGGGAGCTGTTTTTT.

The chain has TRBV27 and TRBJ2-2, with 8 bases lining up with TRBD1. Germline lookup yields CDR1 MNHEY and CDR2 SMNVEV (reference sequence). V gave up 3 bases and J gave up 7 bases; unmatched junction bases: 7. The CDR3 is 15 amino acids. As DNA, the CDR3 is TGTGCCAGCAGTTTCCGACAGGGGCTGGTCGGGGAGCTGTTTTTT. It is translated as CASSFRQGLVGELFF.

This clone turned up a few times. V is TRBV11-3 and J is TRBJ2-1; weak D call: TRBD2 (6 bases). The CDR3 is 15 residues long. V was cut by 5 bases and J by 0 bases, with 11 bases left in between. The germline gives CDR1 SGHNT, CDR2 YENEEA. This CDR3 is CASSPGERSYNEQFF. The CDR3 DNA reads as TGTGCCAGCAGCCCGGGGGAACGCTCCTACAATGAGCAGTTCTTC. Supplemented by reference TRBV11-3 and TRBJ2-1, the full variable domain reads EAGVVQSPRYKIIEKKQPVAFWCNPISGHNTLYWYLQNLGQGPELLIRYENEEAVDDSQLPKDRFSAERLKGVDSTLKIQPAELGDSAVYLCASSPGERSYNEQFFGPGTRLTVL.

The chain combines TRBV7-9 with TRBJ2-3; TRBD1 or TRBD2 may be the D gene (5 bases each). Trimming took 1 base from V and 4 from J, leaving 12 bases between them. The germline gives CDR1 SEHNR, CDR2 FQNEAQ (reference sequence). CDR3 length: 15 amino acids. CDR3 DNA sequence: TGTGCCAGCAGCTTAGGCAGGGACGGGGCAGATACGCAGTATTTT. Translated: CASSLGRDGADTQYF.

The chain couples TRBV27 to TRBJ2-7; 8 bases line up with TRBD1. Losses at the gene ends were 1 base for V and 2 bases for J; bases not matched to a gene: 1. CDR3 size: 14 residues. The germline gives CDR1 MNHEY, CDR2 SMNVEV (reference sequence). CDR3 coding DNA: TGTGCCAGCAGTTTATGGACAGGGCCCTACGAGCAGTACTTC. Residues: CASSLWTGPYEQYF.

This clone appeared once. V gene TRBV24-1 combines with J gene TRBJ2-1; the D gene is possibly TRBD1 (5 bases). With 3 bases removed from V and 6 bases from J, the gap between germline ends came to 11 bases. This CDR3 contains 14 residues. Germline CDR1 is KGHDR and CDR2 is SFDVKD. The CDR3: CATSDRTLTNEQFF. CDR3 coding DNA: TGTGCCACCAGTGATCGGACATTGACCAATGAGCAGTTCTTC.

This clone occurred once. The V and J genes are TRBV5-1 and TRBJ2-2; D is uncertain. V gave up 0 bases and J gave up 3 bases, with 3 bases separating them. The CDR3 contains 13 residues. CDR1 and CDR2 from the germline V gene are SGHRS and YFSETQ. CDR3 coding DNA: TGCGCCAGCAGCTTGGACTACACCGGGGAGCTGTTTTTT. The encoded protein is CASSLDYTGELFF. The whole variable domain, remainder taken from reference TRBV5-1 and TRBJ2-2, is KAGVTQTPRYLIKTRGQQVTLSCSPISGHRSVSWYQQTPGQGLQFLFEYFSETQRNKGNFPGRFSGRQFSNSRSEMNVSTLELGDSALYLCASSLDYTGELFFGEGSRLTVL.

The CDR3, as DNA: TGTGCCAGCTCACCACCGGGAATATCCTACAATGAGCAGTTCTTC. Translated, it gives CASSPPGISYNEQFF. The chain joins TRBV18 to TRBJ2-1; D gene unclear. CDR3 length: 15 residues. Germline-derived CDR1 and CDR2 are KGHSH and LQKENI. Trimming stripped 0 bases from V and 1 base from J, with 7 bases between. The entire variable domain, with the rest obtained from reference TRBV18 and TRBJ2-1, is as follows: NAGVMQNPRHLVRRRGQEARLRCSPMKGHSHVYWYRQLPEEGLKFMVYLQKENIIDESGMPKERFSAEFPKEGPSILRIQQVVRGDSAAYFCASSPPGISYNEQFFGPGTRLTVL.